What follows describes a single T cell receptor (beta chain). Germline-derived CDR1 and CDR2 are MNHNS and SASEGT. Trimming shortened V by 3 bases and J by 6 bases, and 18 bases separated the two germline ends. The CDR3 extends over 16 amino acids. The source of the sample is a study of blood T cell repertoires in COVID-19. Libraries were prepared by immunoSEQ multiplex PCR; TCRdb keeps only in-frame clonotypes and omits some of them. The profile covers some 73,000 clones, with 70% to 85% appearing a single time and 3.5% to 5% taken by the ten largest. This TCR was recovered from an older woman with acute or convalescent COVID-19. Sample: peripheral blood. The chain uses TRBV6-1 and TRBJ1-5, with TRBD1 as a possible D gene (5 bases). The CDR3 DNA is TGTGCCAGCAGTGATGTCCAGGGCCCCTTCGGTCAGCCCCAGCATTTT. This codes for CASSDVQGPFGQPQHF.